Presented here are 20 T cell receptor beta chains from one specimen sequenced in a study of technical replicates of blood from a handful of donors. Clones were read by immunoSEQ multiplex PCR, and TCRdb kept only the in-frame ones, dropping some. Of about 61,000 clones in the sample, approximately 97% were seen once. Sequenced: T cells isolated from PBMCs. All receptors derive from a human donor in good health.

The genes are TRBV12-5 and TRBJ1-1; no definite D call. The CDR3 runs to 13 residues. Germline CDR1 reads LGHNT; CDR2 reads FRNRAP. V lost 2 bases, J lost 8 bases, and 12 bases lay in between. For the CDR3, the DNA is TGTGCTAGTGGTTTGCCGTACACGTCAGAAGCTTTCTTT. It specifies CASGLPYTSEAFF.

The J gene is TRBJ1-1, the V gene TRBV27, with TRBD1 matching over 8 bases. The V segment lost 2 bases and the J segment 1 base; nucleotides outside the gene matches: 18. Germline V gives CDR1 MNHEY, CDR2 SMNVEV (reference sequence). The CDR3 consists of 20 residues. Written as DNA, the CDR3 is TGTGCCAGCAGTTTAGCCAGGGGGCGCGTAGATTTCGTTGCGAACACTGAAGCTTTCTTT. Encoded protein: CASSLARGRVDFVANTEAFF.

In DNA, the CDR3 is TGTGCCAGCAGTTTATGGCAGGGGGCTCTCTACGAGCAGTACTTC. Amino acid sequence: CASSLWQGALYEQYF. V gene TRBV27 combines with J gene TRBJ2-7; 8 bases line up with TRBD1. This CDR3 has 15 amino acids. Trimming took 1 base from V and 3 from J; bases not matched to a gene: 5. Germline lookup yields CDR1 MNHEY and CDR2 SMNVEV (reference sequence).

This clone was recorded once. The chain uses TRBV7-9 and TRBJ2-1; TRBD2 aligns across 12 bases. The CDR3 contains 17 residues. Per germline, CDR1 SEHNR and CDR2 FQNEAQ (reference sequence). The ends lost 8 bases at V and 4 bases at J; junction bases unmatched: 12. CDR3 DNA: TGTGCCAGCGCCCCCCTAGCGGGGGGGGCAACATACAATGAGCAGTTCTTC. Translation gives CASAPLAGGATYNEQFF.

The chain recombines TRBV30 with TRBJ1-1, with TRBD1 as a possible D gene (5 bases). This CDR3 is 13 amino acids long. Trimming shortened V by 0 bases and J by 4 bases, and 9 bases separated the two germline ends. CDR1 is GTSNPN and CDR2 is SVGIG in the germline V gene (reference sequence). CDR3 protein: CAWSVGGTTEAFF. As DNA, the CDR3 is TGTGCCTGGAGTGTGGGGGGAACCACTGAAGCTTTCTTT. The full variable domain, with the rest looked up from reference TRBV30 and TRBJ1-1, is SQTIHQWPATLVQPVGSPLSLECTVEGTSNPNLYWYRQAAGRGLQLLFYSVGIGQISSEVPQNLSASRPQDRQFILSSKKLLLSDSGFYLCAWSVGGTTEAFFGQGTRLTVV.

V usage is TRBV29-1 and J usage is TRBJ2-3; the D gene is possibly TRBD2 (6 bases). V lost 5 bases and J 3 bases, leaving 15 bases between the germline ends. Germline values: CDR1 SQVTM, CDR2 ANQGSEA. The CDR3 is 14 residues long. The CDR3 reads CSVRPGDMTDTQYF. The CDR3 DNA reads TGCAGCGTTCGCCCGGGAGATATGACAGATACGCAGTATTTT.

V gene TRBV7-2 combines with J gene TRBJ2-7, with a possible D match to TRBD1 (6 bases). Trimming removed 6 bases at V and 3 bases at J, with 18 bases between. Germline CDR1 reads SGHTA; CDR2 reads FQGNSA. The CDR3 loop spans 15 amino acids. CDR3 DNA sequence: TGTGCCAGCAGGCTAAAGGGGGTGACGTACTACGAGCAGTACTTC. Amino acid sequence: CASRLKGVTYYEQYF. The full variable domain, completed using reference TRBV7-2 and TRBJ2-7, is GAGVSQSPSNKVTEKGKDVELRCDPISGHTALYWYRQSLGQGLEFLIYFQGNSAPDKSGLPSDRFSAERTGGSVSTLTIQRTQQEDSAVYLCASRLKGVTYYEQYFGPGTRLTVT.

The V call is TRBV30, the J call TRBJ1-6; D remains ambiguous. Trimming took 3 bases from V and 0 from J, leaving 24 bases between them. This CDR3 has 20 residues. CDR1 and CDR2 from the germline V gene are GTSNPN and SVGIG (reference sequence). DNA of the CDR3: TGTGCCTGGAGCCGTACCCGAGGTTTTTCCTCAAGCTCCTATAATTCACCCCTCCACTTT. Protein: CAWSRTRGFSSSSYNSPLHF.

The rearrangement joins TRBV9 to TRBJ2-1, with D maybe TRBD2 (5 bases). V lost 4 bases, J lost 3 bases, and 14 bases lay in between. Germline V gene data show CDR1 as SGDLS and CDR2 as YYNGEE. CDR3 length: 15 residues. DNA for the CDR3: TGTGCCAGCAGCCCAGCCGGGATAATCTACAATGAGCAGTTCTTC. Amino acids: CASSPAGIIYNEQFF.

The J gene is TRBJ2-1, the V gene TRBV13; 8 bases map to TRBD2. This CDR3 region has 17 residues. From germline, CDR1 is PRHDT and CDR2 FYEKMQ (reference sequence). The J segment lost 0 bases and the V segment lost 5 bases, leaving 9 bases of the junction unmatched. The CDR3 here is CASSLIPGTSSYNEQFF. As DNA, the CDR3 is TGTGCCAGCAGCCTAATCCCCGGGACTAGCTCCTACAATGAGCAGTTCTTC.

The chain combines TRBV5-7 with TRBJ2-3, with 11 bases matching TRBD2. TRBV5-7 is noted as an ORF with a role that remains uncertain. The junction had 17 bases not matched to a gene; V was cut back by 4 bases and J by 4 bases. The CDR3 loop spans 19 amino acids. The CDR3 spells CASSPNTSGRQVWPDTQYF. The CDR3 DNA reads TGTGCCAGCAGCCCCAACACTAGCGGGAGACAGGTATGGCCAGATACGCAGTATTTT.

V is TRBV2 and J is TRBJ1-5, with D tentatively TRBD1 (5 bases). Trimming shortened V by 2 bases and J by 6 bases, and 11 bases separated the two germline ends. This CDR3 contains 14 residues. Germline lookup yields CDR1 SNHLY and CDR2 FYNNEI. Here the CDR3 reads CASSEFLGGQPQHF. CDR3 bases: TGTGCCAGCAGTGAATTCTTGGGGGGTCAGCCCCAGCATTTT. The full variable domain, in which reference TRBV2 and TRBJ1-5 provide the parts outside the CDR3, is EPEVTQTPSHQVTQMGQEVILRCVPISNHLYFYWYRQILGQKVEFLVSFYNNEISEKSEIFDDQFSVERPDGSNFTLKIRSTKLEDSAMYFCASSEFLGGQPQHFGDGTRLSIL.

V usage is TRBV4-1 and J usage is TRBJ2-7; 7 positions agree with TRBD1. CDR1 MGHRA and CDR2 YSYEKL come from the germline V gene. Trimming cost V 4 bases and J 6 bases; bases outside gene matches: 21. The CDR3 length is 18 residues. The CDR3 protein is CASSPTRLGQVDKSEQYF. DNA for the CDR3: TGCGCCAGCAGCCCTACCCGCCTCGGACAGGTTGATAAATCCGAGCAGTACTTC.

The chain employs TRBV28 and TRBJ1-2; the D is unclear. From germline, CDR1 is MDHEN and CDR2 SYDVKM. The CDR3 has 12 amino acids. V shed 5 bases and J shed 5 bases, with 9 bases lying between them. This CDR3 is CASSPLKYGYTF. Written as DNA, the CDR3 is TGTGCCAGCAGTCCGTTAAAATATGGCTACACCTTC.

V is TRBV2 and J is TRBJ2-1, with 9 positions matching TRBD2. The CDR3 has 15 residues. In germline, CDR1 is SNHLY, CDR2 FYNNEI. V dropped 8 bases and J dropped 7; count of bases not matched to a gene: 12. CDR3 residues: CASGAGTSFWNEQFF. In nucleotides, the CDR3 is TGTGCCAGCGGAGCCGGGACTAGCTTTTGGAATGAGCAGTTCTTC.

The chain employs TRBV5-4 and TRBJ2-7; no clear D. Per the germline V gene, CDR1 is SGHNT and CDR2 is YYREEE (reference sequence). This CDR3 spans 14 amino acids. The V and J ends lost 1 base and 5 bases respectively, with 13 bases between them. CDR3 loop: CASSLNPGTDEQYF. For the CDR3, the DNA is TGTGCCAGCAGCTTGAATCCAGGTACTGACGAGCAGTACTTC.

This rearrangement joins TRBV6-5 to TRBJ2-3, with D perhaps TRBD2 (5 bases). The CDR3 is 14 amino acids. V was shortened by 5 bases and J by 4 bases, with 13 bases between the two germline ends. Germline V lookup: CDR1 MNHEY, CDR2 SVGAGI. Written as DNA, the CDR3 is TGTGCCAGCAGTCGAGGACTGGCGGCAGATACGCAGTATTTT. Protein: CASSRGLAADTQYF.

The chain links TRBV27 to TRBJ1-5; 8 bases line up with TRBD1. This CDR3 comprises 20 residues. Unmatched junction bases numbered 15, after V lost 2 bases and J lost 0 bases. In germline, CDR1 is MNHEY, CDR2 SMNVEV (reference sequence). The CDR3 DNA reads as TGTGCCAGCAGTTTAAGGGTTGGACAGGGCAACGCTTATAGCAATCAGCCCCAGCATTTT. Its translation is CASSLRVGQGNAYSNQPQHF.

This chain uses TRBV28 with TRBJ1-4; D is possibly TRBD1 (5 bases). The CDR3 extends over 17 amino acids. The V end was cut by 3 bases, the J end by 8 bases, with 22 bases between. Germline values: CDR1 MDHEN, CDR2 SYDVKM. The CDR3 DNA is TGTGCCAGCAGTTTTACTTTGGGGCAGCGAGCCGGAGAAAAACTGTTTTTT. It translates to CASSFTLGQRAGEKLFF.

This sequence joins TRBV6-1 and TRBJ1-5; D possibly corresponds to TRBD1 (6 bases). The CDR3 covers 12 residues. Trimming took 7 bases from V and 6 from J, leaving 10 bases between them. CDR1 is MNHNS and CDR2 is SASEGT in the germline V gene. The CDR3 region has the DNA TGTGCCAGCAAGAGGGGGGGTCAGCCCCAGCATTTT. This codes for CASKRGGQPQHF.